This T cell receptor (beta chain) was found in a study of control samples from healthy donors and cancer patients. In germline, CDR1 is SEHNR, CDR2 FQNEAQ (reference sequence). V was trimmed by 5 bases and J by 4 bases, leaving 12 bases between them. The CDR3 consists of 13 residues. Profiling relied on immunoSEQ multiplex PCR, and the TCRdb table lists in-frame clones only, not all of them. Its listing shows fewer than 250,000 clones. This TCR derives from a woman in her twenties or thirties in good health. The specimen was blood. The chain combines TRBV7-9 with TRBJ2-7, with D possibly being TRBD1 (6 bases). CDR3 protein: CASSRNDRYEQYF. Written as DNA, the CDR3 is TGTGCCAGCAGCCGAAATGACAGGTACGAGCAGTACTTC.